The text below deals with one T cell receptor beta chain. Its antigen is as yet unknown. The data were obtained in a study of CXCR3-negative and CXCR3-positive naive CD8 T cells. Carrying UMI labels, the TRB cDNA libraries were prepared through 5' RACE. Using the 5' RACE reads, TCRdb records one entry per CDR3 protein without DNA. The listing contains around 56,000 distinct CDR3 sequences. Germline CDR1 and CDR2: SQVTM and ANQGSEA. CDR3 length equals 13 residues. A CD45RO-CCR7+CD27+CD95- profile was what naive CD8+ T cells displayed. Overall study findings and caveats: Both naive subsets showed comparably high diversity, and memory CD8+ cells showed much lower diversity. TRB CDR3 properties indicated TCR strength, while surface CD5 was similar across naive subsets.

This sequence originates from a human donor in good health. Some clones in this sample may be carry-over from other donors' samples. This rearrangement joins TRBV29-1 to TRBJ2-7. The sample consisted of naive CXCR3- CD8+ T cells from blood. Subset in this sample: CD45RO-CCR7+CD27+CD95- naive CD8+ T cells lacking CXCR3 (TNR3-). The chain's CDR3 is CSVVDRTTYEQYF.